The 29 T cell receptor beta chains below come from one sample, sequenced in a study of CD8 T cells in Susac syndrome. Reverse transcription of about 0.45 to 1 ug RNA was performed with random hexamers. TCRdb redid the calling of the immunoSEQ multiplex PCR reads with MiXCR, one entry per CDR3 protein. Among some 200,000 distinct CDR3 sequences listed, 95% were seen once. Sequencing was performed on CD4+ T cells from PBMCs. These receptors were collected from a human donor with multiple sclerosis.

The rearrangement joins TRBV20-1 to TRBJ1-5; no definite D call. The V gene's germline CDR1 is DFQATT and CDR2 SNEGSKA (reference sequence). V shed 3 bases and J shed 4 bases, with 7 bases lying between them. The CDR3 runs 12 residues. The CDR3 here is CSASRWNQPQHF. In nucleotides, the CDR3 is TGCAGTGCTAGCCGCTGGAATCAGCCCCAGCATTTT.

This chain uses TRBV9 with TRBJ2-2; 9 positions match TRBD1. The CDR3 has 18 amino acids. Germline assignment: CDR1 SGDLS and CDR2 YYNGEE. V trimming: 3 bases; J trimming: 6 bases; junction bases outside the gene matches: 15. The CDR3 region is CASSAVTGGGTLSGELFF. In DNA, the CDR3 is TGTGCCAGCAGCGCAGTTACAGGGGGCGGGACCTTGTCCGGGGAGCTGTTTTTT.

Only one count was recorded for this clonotype. CDR3: CAWSVNLGRDEQYF. CDR3 DNA: TGTGCCTGGAGTGTAAATCTGGGCCGGGACGAGCAGTACTTC. V gene TRBV30 combines with J gene TRBJ2-7; D is undetermined. Trimming pared 0 bases from V and 5 bases from J, leaving 14 bases between. CDR1 and CDR2 from the germline V gene are GTSNPN and SVGIG (reference sequence). CDR3 size: 14 residues.

This rearrangement joins TRBV20-1 to TRBJ1-5, with D perhaps TRBD1 (5 bases). CDR3 length equals 14 residues. V shed 3 bases and J shed 6 bases, with 15 bases lying between them. Germline loops: CDR1 DFQATT, CDR2 SNEGSKA (reference sequence). CDR3 sequence reads: CSARGLPGGQPQHF. CDR3 coding DNA: TGCAGTGCTAGGGGACTGCCAGGTGGTCAGCCCCAGCATTTT.

V and J are TRBV11-1 and TRBJ2-7, with a possible D match to TRBD2 (6 bases). The CDR3 runs 15 residues. The germline V gene has CDR1 SGHAT and CDR2 FQDESV (reference sequence). V was clipped by 1 base and J by 0 bases, with 10 bases between them. The DNA of the CDR3 is TGTGCCAGCAGCTTAGTTCGGGAGCGCTCCTACGAGCAGTACTTC. Translation: CASSLVRERSYEQYF.

The V gene is TRBV29-1, the J gene TRBJ1-5; D unresolved. The CDR3 runs 13 residues. V lost 6 bases, J lost 5 bases, and 14 bases lay in between. Germline V gives CDR1 SQVTM, CDR2 ANQGSEA. CDR3 protein: CSVGGGWDQPQHF. The CDR3 DNA reads as TGCAGCGTGGGAGGAGGGTGGGATCAGCCCCAGCATTTT.

The rearrangement uses TRBV5-1 and TRBJ2-4; D call uncertain. The germline V gene encodes CDR1 SGHRS and CDR2 YFSETQ. V was trimmed by 0 bases and J by 15 bases, leaving 13 bases between them. There are 12 residues in the CDR3. In DNA, the CDR3 is TGCGCCAGCAGCTTGGATCAGGCTCCCGTGTACTTC. It translates to CASSLDQAPVYF.

This clonotype came up once. This chain connects TRBV4-2 to TRBJ2-1; no firm D call. Trimming left V 0 bases short and J 7 bases short, with 19 bases between. The CDR3 is made up of 17 amino acids. CDR1 is LGHNA and CDR2 is YNFKEQ in the germline V gene. Here the CDR3 reads CASSQEVGPPLDNEQFF. CDR3 sequence (DNA): TGTGCCAGCAGCCAAGAAGTAGGACCTCCCCTAGATAATGAGCAGTTCTTC.

This chain joins TRBV15 and TRBJ2-7, with TRBD2 matching over 7 bases. J was trimmed by 0 bases and V by 5 bases; bases with no gene match: 4. This CDR3 is built from 14 residues. Germline V gene sequence: CDR1 LNHNV, CDR2 YYDKDF (reference sequence). The CDR3 DNA follows: TGTGCCACCAGCGCTCGGACTAGCTCCTACGAGCAGTACTTC. It yields the protein CATSARTSSYEQYF.

The chain links TRBV11-2 to TRBJ1-1, with 8 bases matching TRBD1. CDR3 length: 13 amino acids. Looked up from germline, CDR1 is SGHAT and CDR2 is FQNNGV. With 4 bases clipped from V and 5 bases from J, the junction kept 3 bases outside the gene matches. CDR3: CASSSDRVTEAFF. CDR3 DNA sequence: TGTGCCAGCAGCTCGGACAGGGTAACTGAAGCTTTCTTT. Full variable domain (remainder filled in from reference TRBV11-2 and TRBJ1-1): EAGVAQSPRYKIIEKRQSVAFWCNPISGHATLYWYQQILGQGPKLLIQFQNNGVVDDSQLPKDRFSAERLKGVDSTLKIQPAKLEDSAVYLCASSSDRVTEAFFGQGTRLTVV.

CDR3 sequence reads: CASTMNRAYTF. The CDR3 bases are TGTGCCAGCACGATGAACAGGGCCTACACCTTC. V gene TRBV2 combines with J gene TRBJ1-2; the D gene is possibly TRBD1 (6 bases). The CDR3 totals 11 residues. CDR1 SNHLY and CDR2 FYNNEI come from the germline V gene. V was cut by 7 bases and J by 10 bases, with 13 bases left in between.

This chain uses TRBV5-1 with TRBJ1-2; 9 nucleotides agree with TRBD1. V shed 4 bases, J shed 6 bases, and the junction held 7 bases outside the gene matches. Per germline, CDR1 SGHRS and CDR2 YFSETQ. The CDR3 runs 14 residues. CDR3 region: CASSAGTGYDGYTF. CDR3 in DNA: TGCGCCAGCAGCGCGGGGACAGGGTACGATGGCTACACCTTC.

This chain uses TRBV20-1 with TRBJ2-1, with 7 bases lining up with TRBD2. Per the germline V gene, CDR1 is DFQATT and CDR2 is SNEGSKA (reference sequence). V lost 3 bases to trimming and J lost 5 bases; unmatched junction nucleotides: 7. This CDR3 region has 14 residues. The CDR3: CSASRRERNNEQFF. The DNA of the CDR3 is TGCAGTGCTAGCAGGCGGGAGAGGAACAATGAGCAGTTCTTC.

The chain joins TRBV20-1 to TRBJ2-7; 10 bases fit TRBD2. V shed 6 bases, J shed 3 bases, and the junction held 8 bases outside the gene matches. CDR1 is DFQATT, CDR2 SNEGSKA, per germline (reference sequence). CDR3 length: 14 amino acids. CDR3 in DNA: TGCAGTGCCCCAGATCCTAGCGGGAGCTACGAGCAGTACTTC. Its translation is CSAPDPSGSYEQYF.

V is TRBV29-1 and J is TRBJ1-2; D is ambiguous. V was trimmed by 4 bases and J by 2 bases, leaving 14 bases between them. This CDR3 is 14 amino acids long. From germline, CDR1 is SQVTM and CDR2 ANQGSEA. The CDR3 sequence: CSVGVTSRNYGYTF. As DNA, the CDR3 is TGCAGCGTTGGGGTTACGAGCAGGAACTATGGCTACACCTTC.

V gene TRBV20-1 combines with J gene TRBJ1-2; 7 bases agree with TRBD1. The CDR3 extends over 14 amino acids. Per germline, CDR1 DFQATT and CDR2 SNEGSKA (reference sequence). With 5 bases clipped from V and 3 bases from J, the junction kept 9 bases outside the gene matches. The CDR3 loop is CSAYDPDRDYGYTF. CDR3 bases: TGCAGTGCTTACGATCCCGACAGGGACTATGGCTACACCTTC.

The chain is built from TRBV14 and TRBJ1-6; D is perhaps TRBD1 (5 bases). Germline V gives CDR1 SGHDN, CDR2 FVKESK. Between the trimmed V and J ends, which lost 1 base and 7 bases, there was a span of 11 bases. The CDR3 spans 15 residues. The CDR3 is CASSQGLEGNSPLHF. DNA for the CDR3: TGTGCCAGCAGCCAAGGTCTAGAGGGGAATTCACCCCTCCACTTT.

The chain joins TRBV20-1 to TRBJ2-1; 15 nucleotides agree with TRBD2. The CDR3 totals 16 residues. V was pared by 6 bases and J by 7 bases, with 10 bases of the junction left unmatched. CDR1 is DFQATT, CDR2 SNEGSKA, per germline (reference sequence). This CDR3 is CSAITGLAGGGNEQFF. The DNA of the CDR3 is TGCAGTGCCATTACGGGACTAGCGGGAGGTGGGAATGAGCAGTTCTTC.

This chain joins TRBV3-1 and TRBJ2-3, with D tentatively TRBD1 (5 bases). Germline V gene data show CDR1 as LGHDT and CDR2 as YNNKEL (reference sequence). The CDR3 covers 15 residues. The V end lost 3 bases, the J end lost 2 bases, and 12 bases lay between the germline ends. Here the CDR3 DNA reads TGTGCCAGCAGCCACCATACAGGTCCCACAGATACGCAGTATTTT. Translating gives CASSHHTGPTDTQYF.

This chain joins TRBV7-9 and TRBJ2-7; 7 nucleotides align to TRBD2. The germline CDR1 and CDR2 sequences are SEHNR and FQNEAQ (reference sequence). Trimming removed 8 bases from V and 1 base from J; junction bases left unmatched: 11. The CDR3 is made up of 15 amino acids. CDR3 loop: CASDHLTGGSYEQYF. The CDR3 DNA follows: TGTGCCAGCGACCACCTCACGGGAGGTTCCTACGAGCAGTACTTC.

The J gene is TRBJ1-2, the V gene TRBV28; D not certain. The CDR3 runs to 13 residues. Trimming left V 1 base short and J 7 bases short, with 10 bases between. Germline-derived CDR1 and CDR2 are MDHEN and SYDVKM. The CDR3 bases are TGTGCCAGCAGTTTATCGGTAACGGGTGGCTACACCTTC. Translation: CASSLSVTGGYTF.

CDR3 protein: CASSLGLAGAYNEQFF. CDR3 nucleotide sequence: TGTGCCAGCAGCCTGGGACTAGCGGGGGCCTACAATGAGCAGTTCTTC. The J gene is TRBJ2-1, the V gene TRBV7-2; 14 bases match TRBD2. The CDR3 consists of 16 residues. Germline V gene sequence: CDR1 SGHTA, CDR2 FQGNSA. Germline trimming cut 5 bases from V and 2 bases from J; bases unmatched to any gene: 2.

The chain recombines TRBV7-6 with TRBJ1-4; maybe TRBD1 (6 bases). The germline V gene has CDR1 SGHVS and CDR2 FNYEAQ. Trimming shortened V by 8 bases and J by 0 bases, and 16 bases separated the two germline ends. The CDR3 loop spans 16 amino acids. The CDR3 loop is CASQQGMGATNEKLFF. In nucleotides, the CDR3 is TGTGCCAGCCAGCAGGGGATGGGTGCAACTAATGAAAAACTGTTTTTT.

The chain uses TRBV5-4 and TRBJ1-2; D gene unclear. The ends were cut back, 6 bases at V and 4 bases at J, with 13 bases in the middle. CDR1 SGHNT and CDR2 YYREEE come from the germline V gene (reference sequence). This CDR3 has 13 amino acids. The CDR3 DNA is TGTGCCAGCACCACGAAGAAGAGCTATGGCTACACCTTC. This encodes CASTTKKSYGYTF. Using reference TRBV5-4 and TRBJ1-2 for the parts outside the CDR3, the full variable domain is ETGVTQSPTHLIKTRGQQVTLRCSSQSGHNTVSWYQQALGQGPQFIFQYYREEENGRGNFPPRFSGLQFPNYSSELNVNALELDDSALYLCASTTKKSYGYTFGSGTRLTVV.

The chain links TRBV30 to TRBJ2-7; TRBD1 or TRBD2 may be the D gene (5 bases each). Looked up from germline, CDR1 is GTSNPN and CDR2 is SVGIG (reference sequence). V lost 5 bases and J lost 4, with 12 bases in between. The CDR3 spans 12 residues. The CDR3 here is CAWDRGEYEQYF. In nucleotides, the CDR3 is TGTGCCTGGGACAGAGGGGAGTACGAGCAGTACTTC.

The rearrangement uses TRBV3-1 and TRBJ2-7; 8 nucleotides align to TRBD2. This CDR3 comprises 13 residues. V was pared by 6 bases and J by 3 bases, with 4 bases of the junction left unmatched. CDR1 and CDR2 (germline): LGHDT, YNNKEL (reference sequence). The CDR3, as DNA: TGTGCCAGCAGTGAGCGGGGGAACTACGAGCAGTACTTC. It translates to CASSERGNYEQYF.

The chain joins TRBV9 to TRBJ2-3; TRBD1 is a possible D gene (5 bases). The CDR3 has 15 residues. Germline CDR1 reads SGDLS; CDR2 reads YYNGEE. Between the trimmed V and J ends, which lost 0 bases and 6 bases, there was a span of 14 bases. DNA of the CDR3: TGTGCCAGCAGCGTAGCAGGGTCAATGGTGGATACGCAGTATTTT. Translation: CASSVAGSMVDTQYF. The full variable domain, its missing parts supplied by reference TRBV9 and TRBJ2-3, is DSGVTQTPKHLITATGQRVTLRCSPRSGDLSVYWYQQSLDQGLQFLIQYYNGEERAKGNILERFSAQQFPDLHSELNLSSLELGDSALYFCASSVAGSMVDTQYFGPGTRLTVL.

V gene TRBV13 combines with J gene TRBJ2-5; D is undetermined. CDR3 length equals 15 residues. V gave up 4 bases and J gave up 4 bases, with 16 bases separating them. CDR1 and CDR2 (germline): PRHDT, FYEKMQ (reference sequence). CDR3 in DNA: TGTGCCAGCAGCTGGACGGAGCGATTGGGAGAGACCCAGTACTTC. This gives the protein CASSWTERLGETQYF.

The chain employs TRBV3-1 and TRBJ2-3; D is unclear. The CDR3 has 15 residues. Germline V CDR1 and CDR2: LGHDT, YNNKEL (reference sequence). Trimming stripped 5 bases from V and 1 base from J, with 13 bases between. CDR3 coding DNA: TGTGCCAGCAGCTCCACCTCTCTAGGCACAGATACGCAGTATTTT. It yields the protein CASSSTSLGTDTQYF.